This T cell receptor beta chain was profiled in a study of cytomegalovirus exposure and HLA in healthy donors. The PCR employed 60 Vbeta primers together with 13 Jbeta primers. TCRdb's table, derived via immunoSEQ multiplex PCR, lists solely in-frame clones and lacks some. The data show around 90,000 clones, roughly 77% seen once. Whole-study results and caveats: The study dropped some indistinguishable V segments, TRBV6-2 and TRBV6-3 among them.

This clone was recorded only once. The antigen remains unidentified. Germline values: CDR1 SGHTA, CDR2 FQGTGA. This CDR3 has 16 amino acids. V was pared by 5 bases and J by 1 base, with 9 bases of the junction left unmatched. The receptor was isolated from a human donor in good health. The J gene is TRBJ2-7, the V gene TRBV7-3, with 9 bases identical to TRBD2. The source material was PBMCs. The DNA for the CDR3 is TGTGCCAGCAGCCCAAGCCGGACTAGCGCATCCTACGAGCAGTACTTC. It yields the protein CASSPSRTSASYEQYF.